These 6 T cell receptor beta chains share one sample of origin, sequenced in a study of T cells in Graves' hyperthyroidism and ophthalmopathy (dated by TCRdb to the late 2010s). Preparation of the library involved multiplex PCR. Sequencing relied on an Illumina HiSeq 2000. Amplification of TCR beta CDR3 regions was carried out from RNA transcripts. The first round of RT-PCR for the TCR CDR3 was performed with the HTBI primer set and the Qiagen OneStep RT-PCR kit. TCRdb passed the public sequencing reads through fastp at Q25 and MiXCR, retaining productive beta sequences. CDR3 protein duplicates are merged, each entry listing the most common genes and DNA. The sample table contains more than 500,000 distinct CDR3 sequences; only one count was recorded for around 15% of them. Together, the top ten hold about 15% of the sample. Material: blood. The receptor source for this set is a middle-aged woman with Graves' hyperthyroidism.

At least ten counts were recorded for this clonotype. The chain carries TRBV27 and TRBJ2-1; 11 bases are shared with TRBD2. V lost 3 bases, J lost 0 bases, and 4 bases stayed unmatched. In germline, CDR1 is MNHEY, CDR2 SMNVEV (reference sequence). The CDR3 is 17 residues long. The CDR3 here is CASSLSTSGSSYNEQFF. CDR3 sequence (DNA): TGTGCCAGCAGTTTGTCCACTAGCGGGAGCTCCTACAATGAGCAGTTCTTC.

At least ten counts were recorded for this clonotype. V usage is TRBV11-2 and J usage is TRBJ2-7; 11 nucleotides agree with TRBD2. V gave up 5 bases and J gave up 6 bases; unmatched junction bases: 6. The V gene's germline CDR1 is SGHAT and CDR2 FQNNGV. CDR3 size: 14 residues. The CDR3: CASSPLAGAGEQYF. The CDR3 bases are TGTGCCAGCAGCCCACTAGCGGGAGCTGGCGAGCAGTACTTC.

The CDR3 DNA follows: TGTGCCAGCAAGCCGGGACAGCGCACTGAAGCTTTCTTT. Translating it yields CASKPGQRTEAFF. This chain connects TRBV6-1 to TRBJ1-1, with 7 bases identical to TRBD1. V lost 7 bases, J lost 4 bases, and 6 bases stayed unmatched. Germline V gene data show CDR1 as MNHNS and CDR2 as SASEGT. The CDR3 has 13 amino acids.

This clonotype was picked up many times. The chain joins TRBV6-2 or TRBV6-3 to TRBJ2-7; TRBD1 is a possible D gene (7 bases). Germline loops: CDR1 MNHEY, CDR2 SVGEGT. V was cut by 8 bases and J by 5 bases, with 19 bases left in between. There are 14 residues in the CDR3. DNA for the CDR3: TGTGCCAGCCGCGACAGGGAGGATGTCGACGAGCAGTACTTC. It codes for CASRDREDVDEQYF.

Comment on this clonotype: This may come from a read error, since a much larger clone is one base off. The rearrangement uses TRBV28 and TRBJ2-7; 9 nucleotides align to TRBD1. The germline V gene has CDR1 MDHEN and CDR2 SYDVKM. CDR3 length equals 15 residues. V trimming: 6 bases; J trimming: 3 bases; junction bases outside the gene matches: 9. CDR3 sequence reads: CASSPLGQGYYEQYF. CDR3 nucleotides: TGTGCCAGCAGCCCTCTGGGACAGGGCTACTACGAGCAGTACTTC.

This clonotype was seen once. At one boundary the junction diverges from the germline segment, which might be a read error. The chain joins TRBV12-3 or TRBV12-4 to TRBJ1-2; 7 bases map to TRBD1. The CDR3 runs 13 residues. The CDR3 region has the DNA TGTGCCAGCAGTTTTAGGGGGCTCTATGGCTACGCCTTC. This gives the protein CASSFRGLYGYAF.